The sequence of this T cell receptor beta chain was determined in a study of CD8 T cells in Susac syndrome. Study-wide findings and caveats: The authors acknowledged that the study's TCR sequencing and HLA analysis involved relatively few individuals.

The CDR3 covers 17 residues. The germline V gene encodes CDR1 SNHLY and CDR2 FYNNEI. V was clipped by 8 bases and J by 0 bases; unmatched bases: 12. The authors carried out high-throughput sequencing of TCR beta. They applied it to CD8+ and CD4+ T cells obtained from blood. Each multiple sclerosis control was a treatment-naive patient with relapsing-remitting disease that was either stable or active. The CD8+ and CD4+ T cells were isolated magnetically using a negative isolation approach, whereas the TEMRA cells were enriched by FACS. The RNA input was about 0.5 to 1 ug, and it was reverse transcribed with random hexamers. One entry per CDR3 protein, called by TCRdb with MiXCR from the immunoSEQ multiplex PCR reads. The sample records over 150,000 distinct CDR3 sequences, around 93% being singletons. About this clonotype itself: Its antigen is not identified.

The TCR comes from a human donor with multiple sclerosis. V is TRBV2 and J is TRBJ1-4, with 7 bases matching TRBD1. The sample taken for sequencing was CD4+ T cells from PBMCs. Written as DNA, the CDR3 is TGTGCCAGCCACGGGACAGTTTATACTGCAACTAATGAAAAACTGTTTTTT. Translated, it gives CASHGTVYTATNEKLFF.